This T cell receptor beta chain was sequenced for a study of blood T cells in healthy people across ages. Study-wide findings and caveats: More naive CD4+ cells and higher diversity were found in long-lived than in aged donors. Getting older went along with TCR beta diversity per million T cells dropping roughly linearly. It was not possible, with unsorted PBMCs, to conclusively compare naive and antigen-experienced cells. Because donor CMV status was unknown, expanded clonotype changes were possibly confounded.

On this clonotype: Its target is unknown.

The authors ran a second PCR of about 7 to 11 cycles using a sample-barcoded 5' primer and a J-beta primer mix. TCRdb ran MiXCR on the 5' RACE reads and lists one entry per CDR3 protein. The table shows hundreds of thousands of distinct CDR3 sequences, with 45% to 70% occurring only once. The CDR3 runs 17 residues. V lost 2 bases and J lost 5; bases outside the gene matches: 13. Germline loops: CDR1 SGHRS, CDR2 YFSETQ. V usage is TRBV5-1 and J usage is TRBJ2-3, with TRBD1 matching 8 bases. The clonotype comes from a middle-aged man in good health. The sample consisted of blood. The CDR3 reads CASSFDDRGRAVDTQYF. The DNA of the CDR3 is TGCGCCAGCAGCTTCGACGACAGGGGACGAGCGGTAGATACGCAGTATTTT.